This TCR beta chain appears in the sequencing data of a study of blood T cell repertoires in COVID-19. Clones were read by immunoSEQ multiplex PCR, and TCRdb kept only the in-frame ones, dropping some. The table lists about 210,000 clones, about 87% of them singletons. The sequence was collected from a man aged 25-40 years who had recovered from COVID-19. The sequenced sample consisted of PBMCs or T cells enriched from blood (not recorded which).

CDR3 sequence reads: CASSDGTGVPEAFF. DNA for the CDR3: TGTGCCAGCAGCGATGGGACAGGGGTACCTGAAGCTTTCTTT. The V gene is TRBV9, the J gene TRBJ1-1; 10 bases match TRBD1. Germline values: CDR1 SGDLS, CDR2 YYNGEE. The CDR3 loop spans 14 amino acids. J gave up 6 bases and V 3 bases, and 5 bases lay outside the gene matches. Supplemented by reference TRBV9 and TRBJ1-1, the full variable domain reads DSGVTQTPKHLITATGQRVTLRCSPRSGDLSVYWYQQSLDQGLQFLIQYYNGEERAKGNILERFSAQQFPDLHSELNLSSLELGDSALYFCASSDGTGVPEAFFGQGTRLTVV.